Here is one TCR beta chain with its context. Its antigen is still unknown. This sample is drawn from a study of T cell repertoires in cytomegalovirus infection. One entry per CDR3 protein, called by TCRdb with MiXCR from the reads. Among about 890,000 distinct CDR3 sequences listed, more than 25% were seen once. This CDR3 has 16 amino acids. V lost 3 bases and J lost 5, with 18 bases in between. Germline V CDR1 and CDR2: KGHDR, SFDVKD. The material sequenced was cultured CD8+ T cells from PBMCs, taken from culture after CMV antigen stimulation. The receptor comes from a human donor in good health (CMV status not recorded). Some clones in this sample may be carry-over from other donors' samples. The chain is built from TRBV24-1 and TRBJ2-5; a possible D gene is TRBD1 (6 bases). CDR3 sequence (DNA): TGTGCCACCAGTGATGGAATTCAGGGGATAGAGGAGACCCAGTACTTC. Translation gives CATSDGIQGIEETQYF.